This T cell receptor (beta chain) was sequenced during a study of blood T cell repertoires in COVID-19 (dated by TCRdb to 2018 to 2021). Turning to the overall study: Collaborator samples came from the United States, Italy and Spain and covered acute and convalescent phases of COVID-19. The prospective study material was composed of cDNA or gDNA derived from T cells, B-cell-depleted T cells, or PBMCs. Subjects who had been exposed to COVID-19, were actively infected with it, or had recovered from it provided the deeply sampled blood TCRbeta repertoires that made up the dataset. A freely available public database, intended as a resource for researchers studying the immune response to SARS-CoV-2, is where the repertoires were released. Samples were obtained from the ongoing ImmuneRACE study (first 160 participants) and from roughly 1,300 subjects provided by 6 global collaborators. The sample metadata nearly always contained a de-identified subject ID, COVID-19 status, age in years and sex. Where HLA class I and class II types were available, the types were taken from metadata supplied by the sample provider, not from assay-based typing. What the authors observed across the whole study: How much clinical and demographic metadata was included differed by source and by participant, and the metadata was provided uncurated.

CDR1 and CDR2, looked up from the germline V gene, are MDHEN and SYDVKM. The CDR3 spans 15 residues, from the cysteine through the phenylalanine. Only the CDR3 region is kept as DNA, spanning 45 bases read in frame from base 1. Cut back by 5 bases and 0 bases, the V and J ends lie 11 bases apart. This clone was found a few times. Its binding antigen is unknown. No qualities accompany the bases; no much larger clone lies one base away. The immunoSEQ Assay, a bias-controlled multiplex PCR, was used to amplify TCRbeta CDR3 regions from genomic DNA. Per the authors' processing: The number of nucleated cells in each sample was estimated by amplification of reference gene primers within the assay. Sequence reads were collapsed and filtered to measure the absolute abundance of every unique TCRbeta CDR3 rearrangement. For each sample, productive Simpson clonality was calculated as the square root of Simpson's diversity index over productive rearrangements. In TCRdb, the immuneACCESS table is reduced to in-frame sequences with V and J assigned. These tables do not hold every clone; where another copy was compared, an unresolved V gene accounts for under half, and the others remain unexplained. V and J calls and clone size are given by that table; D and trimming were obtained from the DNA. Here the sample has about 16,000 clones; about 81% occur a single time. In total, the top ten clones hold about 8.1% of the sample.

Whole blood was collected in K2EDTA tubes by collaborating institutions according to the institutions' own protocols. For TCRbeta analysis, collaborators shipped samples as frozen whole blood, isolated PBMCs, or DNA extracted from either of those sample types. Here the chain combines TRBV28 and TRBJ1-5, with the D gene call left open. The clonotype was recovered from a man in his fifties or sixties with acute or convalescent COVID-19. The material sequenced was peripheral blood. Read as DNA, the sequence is TGTGCCAGCAGTCCCCTAGAGATTAGCAATCAGCCCCAGCATTTT. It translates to CASSPLEISNQPQHF.